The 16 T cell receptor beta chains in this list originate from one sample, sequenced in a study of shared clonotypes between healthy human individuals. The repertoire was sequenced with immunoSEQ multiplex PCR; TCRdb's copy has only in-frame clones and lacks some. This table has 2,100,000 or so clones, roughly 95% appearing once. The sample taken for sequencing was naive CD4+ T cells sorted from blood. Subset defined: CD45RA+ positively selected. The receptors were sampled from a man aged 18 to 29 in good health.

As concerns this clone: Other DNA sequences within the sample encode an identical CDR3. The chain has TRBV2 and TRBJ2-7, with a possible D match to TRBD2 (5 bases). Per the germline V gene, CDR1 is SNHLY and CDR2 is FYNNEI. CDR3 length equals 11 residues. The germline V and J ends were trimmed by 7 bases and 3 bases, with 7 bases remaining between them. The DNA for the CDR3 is TGTGCCAGCACCGCGGGCTACGAGCAGTACTTC. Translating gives CASTAGYEQYF. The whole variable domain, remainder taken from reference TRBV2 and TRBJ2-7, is EPEVTQTPSHQVTQMGQEVILRCVPISNHLYFYWYRQILGQKVEFLVSFYNNEISEKSEIFDDQFSVERPDGSNFTLKIRSTKLEDSAMYFCASTAGYEQYFGPGTRLTVT.

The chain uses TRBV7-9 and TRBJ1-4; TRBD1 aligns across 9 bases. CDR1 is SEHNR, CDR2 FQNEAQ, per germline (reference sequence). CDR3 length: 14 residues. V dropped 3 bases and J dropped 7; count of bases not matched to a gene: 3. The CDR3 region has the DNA TGTGCCAGCAGCTTGACAGGGGGGAGTGAAAAACTGTTTTTT. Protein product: CASSLTGGSEKLFF.

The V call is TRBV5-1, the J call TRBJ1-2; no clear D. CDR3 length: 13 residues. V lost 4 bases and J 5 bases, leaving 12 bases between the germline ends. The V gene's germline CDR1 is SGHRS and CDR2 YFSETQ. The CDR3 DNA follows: TGCGCCAGCAGCCCTGACCAGGATTATGGCTACACCTTC. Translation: CASSPDQDYGYTF.

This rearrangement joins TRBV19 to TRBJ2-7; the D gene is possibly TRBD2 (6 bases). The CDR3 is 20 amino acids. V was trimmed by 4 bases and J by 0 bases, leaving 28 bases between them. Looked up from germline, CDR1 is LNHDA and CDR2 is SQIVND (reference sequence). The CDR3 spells CASSTIRGRLQPFSSYEQYF. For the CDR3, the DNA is TGTGCCAGTAGTACCATCCGGGGGAGACTCCAACCCTTTAGCTCCTACGAGCAGTACTTC.

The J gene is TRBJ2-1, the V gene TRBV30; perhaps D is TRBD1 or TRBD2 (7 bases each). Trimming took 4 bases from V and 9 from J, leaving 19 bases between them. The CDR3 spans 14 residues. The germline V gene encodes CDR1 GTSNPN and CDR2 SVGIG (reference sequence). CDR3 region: CAWNQRGGGGEQFF. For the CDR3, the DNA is TGTGCCTGGAACCAGAGGGGAGGGGGCGGTGAGCAGTTCTTC. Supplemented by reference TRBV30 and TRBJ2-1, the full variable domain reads SQTIHQWPATLVQPVGSPLSLECTVEGTSNPNLYWYRQAAGRGLQLLFYSVGIGQISSEVPQNLSASRPQDRQFILSSKKLLLSDSGFYLCAWNQRGGGGEQFFGPGTRLTVL.

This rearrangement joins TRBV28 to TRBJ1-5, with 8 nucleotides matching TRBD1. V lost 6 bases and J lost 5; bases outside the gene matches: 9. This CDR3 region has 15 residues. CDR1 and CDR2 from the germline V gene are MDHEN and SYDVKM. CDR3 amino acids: CASRPGGKGDQPQHF. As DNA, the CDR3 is TGTGCCAGCAGACCAGGGGGCAAGGGGGATCAGCCCCAGCATTTT.

The CDR3 region is CASSGGPDTGYGYTF. The CDR3 DNA reads TGTGCCAGCAGTGGCGGCCCCGACACCGGCTATGGCTACACCTTC. V is TRBV28 and J is TRBJ1-2; no reliable D call. Deletions cut 5 bases from V and 4 bases from J, with 17 bases between. The V gene's germline CDR1 is MDHEN and CDR2 SYDVKM. The CDR3 is made up of 15 amino acids.

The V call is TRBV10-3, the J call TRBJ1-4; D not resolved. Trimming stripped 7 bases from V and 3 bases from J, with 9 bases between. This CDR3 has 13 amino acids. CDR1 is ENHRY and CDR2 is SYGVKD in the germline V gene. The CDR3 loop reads CAIKGTSNEKLFF. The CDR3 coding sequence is TGTGCCATCAAAGGAACCTCTAATGAAAAACTGTTTTTT.

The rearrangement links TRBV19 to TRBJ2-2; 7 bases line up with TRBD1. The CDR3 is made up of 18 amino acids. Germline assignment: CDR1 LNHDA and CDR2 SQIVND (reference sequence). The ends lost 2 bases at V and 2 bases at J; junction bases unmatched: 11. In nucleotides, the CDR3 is TGTGCCAGTAGTATAACGGCCCTCAGGGGGAAAAACACCGGGGAGCTGTTTTTT. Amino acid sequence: CASSITALRGKNTGELFF.

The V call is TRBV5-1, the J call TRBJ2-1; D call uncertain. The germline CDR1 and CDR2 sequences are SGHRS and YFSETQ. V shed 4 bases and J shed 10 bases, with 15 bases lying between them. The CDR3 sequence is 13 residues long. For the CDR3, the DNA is TGCGCCAGCAGCGTCGGCCCCTTTGGGGAGCAGTTCTTC. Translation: CASSVGPFGEQFF.

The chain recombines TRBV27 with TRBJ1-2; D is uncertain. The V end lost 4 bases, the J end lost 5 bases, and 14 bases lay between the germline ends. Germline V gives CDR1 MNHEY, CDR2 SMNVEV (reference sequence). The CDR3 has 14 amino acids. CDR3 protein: CASSSGPGIYGYTF. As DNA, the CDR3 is TGTGCCAGCAGTTCCGGACCGGGGATATATGGCTACACCTTC.

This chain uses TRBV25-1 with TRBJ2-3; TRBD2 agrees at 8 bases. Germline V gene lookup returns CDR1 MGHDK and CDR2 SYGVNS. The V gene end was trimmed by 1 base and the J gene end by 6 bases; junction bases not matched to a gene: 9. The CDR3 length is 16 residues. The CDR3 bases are TGTGCCAGCAGTGAATTCTCGGGAGGGCCTGAGGATACGCAGTATTTT. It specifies CASSEFSGGPEDTQYF.

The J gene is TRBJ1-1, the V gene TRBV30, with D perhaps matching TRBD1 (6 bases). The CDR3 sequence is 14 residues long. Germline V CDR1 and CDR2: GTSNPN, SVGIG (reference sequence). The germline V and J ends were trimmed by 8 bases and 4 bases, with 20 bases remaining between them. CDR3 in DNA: TGTGCCCGAGGGGGGGCCCTTGGTGGCACTGAAGCTTTCTTT. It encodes CARGGALGGTEAFF.

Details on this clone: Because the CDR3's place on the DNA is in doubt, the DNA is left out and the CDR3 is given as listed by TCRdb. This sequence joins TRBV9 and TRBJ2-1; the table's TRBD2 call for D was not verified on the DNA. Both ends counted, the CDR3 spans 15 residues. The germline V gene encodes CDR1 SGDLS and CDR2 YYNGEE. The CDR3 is CASSVGPGSGASRFF.

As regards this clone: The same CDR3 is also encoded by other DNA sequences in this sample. CDR3: CASSLQGSYEQYF. The CDR3 bases are TGTGCCAGCAGCTTACAGGGTTCCTACGAGCAGTACTTC. The V gene is TRBV25-1, the J gene TRBJ2-7; D perhaps matches TRBD1 (6 bases). Trimming left V 6 bases short and J 1 base short, with 10 bases between. Germline assignment: CDR1 MGHDK and CDR2 SYGVNS. The CDR3 spans 13 residues.

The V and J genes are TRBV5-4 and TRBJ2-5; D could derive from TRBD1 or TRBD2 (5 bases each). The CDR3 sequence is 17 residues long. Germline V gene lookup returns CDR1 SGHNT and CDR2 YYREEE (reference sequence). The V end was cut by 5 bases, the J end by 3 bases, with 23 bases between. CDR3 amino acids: CASSQGGLANTKETQYF. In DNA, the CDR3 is TGTGCCAGCAGTCAGGGCGGGTTGGCTAACACAAAAGAGACCCAGTACTTC. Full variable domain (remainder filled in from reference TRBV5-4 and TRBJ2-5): ETGVTQSPTHLIKTRGQQVTLRCSSQSGHNTVSWYQQALGQGPQFIFQYYREEENGRGNFPPRFSGLQFPNYSSELNVNALELDDSALYLCASSQGGLANTKETQYFGPGTRLLVL.